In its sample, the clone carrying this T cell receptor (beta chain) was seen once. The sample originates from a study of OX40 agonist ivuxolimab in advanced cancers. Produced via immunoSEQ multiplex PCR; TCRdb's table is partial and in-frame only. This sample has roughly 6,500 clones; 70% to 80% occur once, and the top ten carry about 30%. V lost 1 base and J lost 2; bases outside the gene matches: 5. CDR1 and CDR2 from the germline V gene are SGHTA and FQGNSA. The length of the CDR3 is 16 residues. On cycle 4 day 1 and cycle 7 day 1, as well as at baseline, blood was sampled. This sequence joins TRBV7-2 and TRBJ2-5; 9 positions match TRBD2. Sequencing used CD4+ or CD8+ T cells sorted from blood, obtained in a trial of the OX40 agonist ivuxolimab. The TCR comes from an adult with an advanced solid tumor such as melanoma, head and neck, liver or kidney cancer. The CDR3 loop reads CASSLVAGGTQETQYF. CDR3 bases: TGTGCCAGCAGCTTAGTGGCGGGAGGGACTCAAGAGACCCAGTACTTC.